This T cell receptor beta chain comes out of a study of shared clonotypes between healthy human individuals (dated by TCRdb to the early 2020s). Broadly, across the study: The cohort included three men and a couple of women between 18 and 49 years of age. For each donor, CD4 naive and CD4 memory were each given three plates, CD8 naive was given two plates, and CD8 memory was given one plate. The study deeply sequenced blood TCR repertoires of roughly five healthy adults to estimate repertoire size and the extent of clonotype sharing between individuals. To increase sequencing depth and limit assay-specific biases, TCR repertoire library preparation and sequencing were carried out by different laboratories using diverse techniques. Leukapheresis yielded between about 0.9 and 8.9 billion PBMCs per donor.

Healthy HIV-negative adults with no recently reported acute infections or vaccinations were included as donors. Only Caucasian adults living in Nashville, Tennessee, USA were represented among the donors. Magnetic negative selection was used to enrich CD4+ T cells, after which naive cells were positively selected on CD45RA and the negative fraction became the memory subset. Blood was collected by leukapheresis, and PBMCs were isolated by Ficoll-Histopaque density gradient centrifugation and then cryopreserved in liquid nitrogen vapor phase. Analytical flow cytometry was used to check the purity and quantity of each magnetically sorted T cell population. Genomic DNA was isolated from each sorted fraction and quantified by UV absorbance on a Nanodrop 2000c. The CDR3 runs 15 amino acids, cysteine and phenylalanine included. The retained sequence is limited to the CDR3, 45 bases, with the frame set at the first base. Sequences GTSNPN (CDR1) and SVGIG (CDR2) are obtained from the germline V gene (reference sequence). V and J are truncated by 5 bases and 1 base respectively, leaving an intervening sequence of 15 bases.

The paper's findings and limits, for the study overall: Sampling was limited to blood, and TCR repertoires in tissue likely differ from TCR repertoires in blood. About 4.5% of naive CD4, around 4% of naive CD8, around 2.3% of memory CD4, and around 0.4% of memory CD8 clonotypes were shared across several donors. Because the study included only a small number of donors, the genetic and exposure-history diversity represented was limited. Incomplete sequencing was indicated by rarefaction of sorted-subset datasets, despite the large sequencing depth. Higher generation probabilities were observed for clonotypes shared by all four sorted-subset donors than for non-shared clonotypes. Pairwise subsampling led to the expectation that sequencing depth would affect the degree of clonotype sharing among donors. Larger estimated clonotype richness was generally found for naive subsets than for memory subsets.

TCR CDR3 regions were amplified from genomic DNA by multiplex PCR using the deep immunoSEQ assay. For each cell subset, the extracted genomic DNA was distributed evenly across all wells of several immunoSEQ 96-well plates, and each plate served as one replicate. For sorted subsets, each replicate PCR was loaded with about 0.2 ug genomic DNA, equivalent to 25,000 to 35,000 T cell genomes. The purified libraries were quantified using a Qubit 3.0 fluorometer, sized with a Bioanalyzer 2100, and then quantified again using the KAPA Library Quantification kit. A separate single-read 150-cycle Illumina NextSeq 550 flow cell was used to sequence each immunoSEQ 96-well plate. The authors' analysis ran thus. Because the immunoSEQ output held only junctional sequences and lacked quality scores, the filtering could not match the filtering applied to full-length reads. To assign V/J genes and CDR3, sequences were annotated using PyIR, a Python wrapper for IgBLAST v1.9, with IMGT germline references. Reads were filtered out if the reads had weak V/J assignments (E-value above 1e-6), no CDR3, stop codons, out-of-frame junctions, or ambiguous translated residues. V3J clonotypes were defined by identical inferred V gene, J gene, and CDR3 amino acid sequence. Percentage overlap between repertoires was calculated by dividing the number of shared unique clonotypes by the size of the smaller repertoire. RTK rarefaction, the Chao1 estimator, and Recon v2.1 estimates of unobserved clonotypes were used to assess repertoire richness. Generation probabilities for all TCRbeta clonotypes obtained by the gDNA method from a handful of donors were computed using OLGA. In TCRdb, the immuneACCESS table is reduced to in-frame sequences with V and J assigned. These tables do not hold every clone; where another copy was compared, an unresolved V gene accounts for under half, and the others remain unexplained. V, J and clone size were drawn from that table, and D and trimming were deduced from the DNA. The sample table contains around 1.1 million clones; only one count was recorded for 75% to 80% of them. The top ten clones comprise under 0.8% of the sample.

About this clone itself: This clone's antigen is unknown. Base qualities are not provided; no much larger clone lies one nucleotide away.

The TCR comes from a man between 18 and 35 years old in good health. Some clones in this sample may be carry-over from other donors' samples. The sequencing input was memory CD4+ T cells from PBMCs. In the paper's terms, the cell subset or site label means: CD45RA-negative fraction. This chain is built from TRBV30 and TRBJ2-4; TRBD1 is a possible D gene, resting on 5 matching bases. CDR3 region: CAWERPSGAKNIQYF. The nucleotide sequence is given as TGTGCCTGGGAGCGACCGTCAGGGGCCAAAAACATTCAGTACTTC. The full variable domain, completed from the reference TRBV30 and TRBJ2-4 proteins outside the CDR3, reads SQTIHQWPATLVQPVGSPLSLECTVEGTSNPNLYWYRQAAGRGLQLLFYSVGIGQISSEVPQNLSASRPQDRQFILSSKKLLLSDSGFYLCAWERPSGAKNIQYFGAGTRLSVL.